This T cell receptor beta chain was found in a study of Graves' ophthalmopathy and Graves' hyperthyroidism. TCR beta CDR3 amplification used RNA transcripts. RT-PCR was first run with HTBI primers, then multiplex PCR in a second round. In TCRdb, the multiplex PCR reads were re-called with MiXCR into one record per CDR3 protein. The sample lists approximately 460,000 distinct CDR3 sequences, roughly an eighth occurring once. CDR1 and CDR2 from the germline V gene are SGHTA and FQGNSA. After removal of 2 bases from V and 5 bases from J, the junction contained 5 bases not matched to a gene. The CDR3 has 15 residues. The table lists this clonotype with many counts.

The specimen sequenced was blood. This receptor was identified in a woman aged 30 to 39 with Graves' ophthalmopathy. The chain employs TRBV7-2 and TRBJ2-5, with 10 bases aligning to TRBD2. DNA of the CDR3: TGTGCCAGCAGCTTACAAGCGGGGGGGGAGGAGACCCAGTACTTC. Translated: CASSLQAGGEETQYF.